The present TCR beta chain was sequenced within a study of shared T cell receptors in the human thymus (dated by TCRdb to the early 2020s). Study-level background: The study examined how self-reactive, shared T-cell receptor alpha chains are generated in the human thymus.

Trimming costs V 7 bases and J 1 base, and their ends lie 16 bases apart. The CDR3 covers 15 residues, taking in both the cysteine and the phenylalanine. Only the CDR3 DNA stays, 45 bases, in frame from base 1. The germline V gene sets CDR1 to SGHVS and CDR2 to FQNEAQ. As concerns this clone: Its target antigen remains unknown. Qualities for individual bases were not recorded, and no much larger clone is one base off.

Library preparation employed the immunoSEQ multiplex PCR assay. The clones in this table, taken by TCRdb from immuneACCESS, are in-frame only. Not every clone is retained; where verified, under half of the shortfall comes from an unresolved V gene, and the cause of the rest is unknown. The sample table lists 700,000 or so clones, around 85% of them with a count of one. Over 0.008% of the sample is taken by the ten largest. The sample was also reused in another study, on human thymus T cells. The second publication reports: In Finland, the donors were immunologically healthy infants who were having open corrective cardiac surgery for congenital heart defects. The thymus tissue came from surgical resects taken out during corrective cardiac surgery. Both the thymic and the peripheral blood repertoires appeared to show biased V and J gene segment usage. Highly overlapping thymic TCR repertoires among unrelated individuals were reported in the related research. The study used 7 or 8 infant thymus samples plus four related peripheral blood samples to characterize TCR alpha and beta repertoires. Donor ages ranging from 7 to 244 days were recorded, and 5 to 7 male and a couple of female infants were included in the cohort. Thymocytes were released mechanically from tissue and stored at -70 °C as pellets of roughly 9-32 million cells. A QIAsymphony instrument was used to extract genomic DNA from the frozen cell pellets. TCRB and TCRAD loci were amplified from a standardized quantity of quality-controlled genomic DNA using the immunoSEQ multiplex PCR assay. Amplicons spanned the V(D)J region at a length sufficient to cover the CDR3 and identify V and J genes. The commercial immunoSEQ service was used to sequence amplicons on an Illumina platform. Primer bias and sequencing errors were corrected using previously described methods, and TCRAD and TCRB definitions followed the IMGT database. Repertoires were analysed with immunoSEQ Analyzer 3.0 and VDJTools, covering basic statistics, V/J segment usage, diversity estimates, rarefaction and pairwise overlap. Diversity was estimated with Chao1, ChaoE, Efron-Thisted, Shannon and inverse Simpson indices, and also on datasets down-sampled to the smallest sample. Repertoire overlap was determined by strict matching of CDR3 nucleotide sequence, V gene and J gene, and Jaccard-based multidimensional scaling clustering was applied. On average, thymus samples yielded roughly 800,000 unique TCRB clonotypes, whereas blood samples yielded roughly 80,000.

The source material was thymocytes. The TCR sequence derives from a girl under three years old with a congenital heart defect. Donor details come from another sample of the same person, matched by shared clones. Rearrangement joined TRBV7-8 to TRBJ1-1; the D gene remains uncertain. The base sequence is TGTGCCAGCAACCCAATAGGACGGGGGAACACTGAAGCTTTCTTT. It translates to CASNPIGRGNTEAFF.